This T cell receptor (beta chain) was captured by sequencing in a study of regulatory T cells in long-lasting Graves disease. Researchers made TCR beta libraries by using iRepertoire HTBI primers and running Arm-PCR on CDR3 regions. In TCRdb, the multiplex PCR reads were re-called with MiXCR into one record per CDR3 protein. Of more than 400,000 distinct CDR3 sequences in the sample, roughly 16% are singletons; the top ten hold less than 15%. Overall study findings and caveats: TRBV28, TRBJ1-2 and TRBJ2-5 were segments that persistent disease favored.

Time point noted: newly diagnosed GD, antithyroid drugs for less than 3 months. PBMCs were the source of the RNA used for TCR sequencing. The authors drew around 9 milliliters of peripheral blood into EDTA tubes. In the case of this clonotype: Its specificity is not known.

Germline CDR1 SQVTM, CDR2 ANQGSEA. This CDR3 region has 11 residues. This sample also appeared in a second study, on T cells in Graves' hyperthyroidism and ophthalmopathy. Per that paper: Expanded thyroid clonotypes (above 0.001) were mostly also found in blood. A model of 13 V-J features distinguished ophthalmopathy from stable hyperthyroidism.

The chain couples TRBV29-1 to TRBJ2-1; D ambiguous. The source material was peripheral blood mononuclear cells (PBMCs), sampled at new diagnosis, from a patient treated with antithyroid drugs. This clonotype originated in a man aged 40-50 years with Graves disease. The CDR3 sequence: CSQLVADEQFF. Here the CDR3 DNA reads TGCAGTCAGTTGGTGGCCGATGAGCAGTTCTTC.